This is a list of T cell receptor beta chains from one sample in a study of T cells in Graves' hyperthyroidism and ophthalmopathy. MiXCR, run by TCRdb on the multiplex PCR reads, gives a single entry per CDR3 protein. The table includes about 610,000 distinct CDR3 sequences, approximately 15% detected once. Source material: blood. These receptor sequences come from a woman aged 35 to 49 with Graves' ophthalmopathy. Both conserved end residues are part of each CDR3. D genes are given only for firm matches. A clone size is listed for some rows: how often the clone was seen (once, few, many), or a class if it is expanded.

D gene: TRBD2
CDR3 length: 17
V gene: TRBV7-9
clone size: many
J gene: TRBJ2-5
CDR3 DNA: TGTGCCAGCAGCTTAGGAGGACTAGCGGGGACCCAAGAGACCCAGTACTTC
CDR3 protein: CASSLGGLAGTQETQYF

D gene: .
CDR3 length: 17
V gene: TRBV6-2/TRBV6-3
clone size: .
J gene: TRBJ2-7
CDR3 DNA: TGTGCCAGCAGTTACTCCAGAATTGGGGCAGTTTCCTACGAGCAGTACTTC
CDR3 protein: CASSYSRIGAVSYEQYF

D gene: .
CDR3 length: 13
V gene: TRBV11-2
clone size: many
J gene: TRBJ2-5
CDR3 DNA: TGTGCCAGCAGCTTAGTGGAGGAAGAGACCCAGTACTTC
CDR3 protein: CASSLVEEETQYF

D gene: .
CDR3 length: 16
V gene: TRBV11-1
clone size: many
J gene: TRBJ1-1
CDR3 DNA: TGTGCCAGCAGCGCCCGATCGGGGGCCCCCGACACTGAAGCTTTCTTT
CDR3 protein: CASSARSGAPDTEAFF

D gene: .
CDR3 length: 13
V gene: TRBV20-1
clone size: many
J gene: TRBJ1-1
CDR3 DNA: TGCAGTGCTAGAGCCGGGTTTAACACTGAAGCTTTCTTT
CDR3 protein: CSARAGFNTEAFF

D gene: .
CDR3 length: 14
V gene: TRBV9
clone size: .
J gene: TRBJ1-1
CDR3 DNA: TGTGCCAGCAGCGTAGCGTGGGGGAACACTGAAGCTTTCTTT
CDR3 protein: CASSVAWGNTEAFF

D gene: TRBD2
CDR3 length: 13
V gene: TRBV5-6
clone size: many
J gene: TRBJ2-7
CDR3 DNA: TGTGCCAGCAGCCACAACTCGGGGGGCGAGCAGTACTTC
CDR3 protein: CASSHNSGGEQYF

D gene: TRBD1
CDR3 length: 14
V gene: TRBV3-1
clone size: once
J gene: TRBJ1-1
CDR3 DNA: TGTGCCAGCAGCCAACATACAGGGGGCACTGAAGCTTTCTTT
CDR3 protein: CASSQHTGGTEAFF

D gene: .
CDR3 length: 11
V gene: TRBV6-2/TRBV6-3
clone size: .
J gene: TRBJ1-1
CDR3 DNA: TGTGCCAGCAGTTTCCCAGGTGAAGCTTTCTTT
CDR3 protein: CASSFPGEAFF

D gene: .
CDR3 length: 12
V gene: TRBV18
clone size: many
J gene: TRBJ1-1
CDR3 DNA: TGTGCCAGCTCACCACCGGCAGGGAAAGCTTTCTTT
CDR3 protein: CASSPPAGKAFF

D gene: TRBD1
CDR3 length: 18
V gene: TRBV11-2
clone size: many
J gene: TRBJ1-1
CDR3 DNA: TGTGCCAGCAGCCCCAATCTCCAGACAGGGGACAAGAACACTGAAGCTTTCTTT
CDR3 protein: CASSPNLQTGDKNTEAFF

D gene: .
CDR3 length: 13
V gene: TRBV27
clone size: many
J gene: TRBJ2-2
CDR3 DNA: TGTGCCTGTCGACAGGCGAACACCGGGGAGCTGTTTTTT
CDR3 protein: CACRQANTGELFF

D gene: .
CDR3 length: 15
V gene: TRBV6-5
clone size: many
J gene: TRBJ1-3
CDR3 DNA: TGTGCCAGCAGTTACGGCCAACCATCGGGGAACACCATATATTTT
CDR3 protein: CASSYGQPSGNTIYF

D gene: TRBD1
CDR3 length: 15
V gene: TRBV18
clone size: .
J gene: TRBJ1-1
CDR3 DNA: TGTGCCAGCTCACCACTGAGACAGGGGTTTATAGAAGCTTTCTTT
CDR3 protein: CASSPLRQGFIEAFF

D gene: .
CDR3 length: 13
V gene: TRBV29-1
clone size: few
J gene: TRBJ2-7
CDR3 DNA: TGCAGCGTTGTGGCCTCTTTGGGCCACGAGCAGTACTTC
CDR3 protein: CSVVASLGHEQYF

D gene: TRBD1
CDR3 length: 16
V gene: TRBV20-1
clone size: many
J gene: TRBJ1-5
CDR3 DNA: TGCAGTGCTAGAACTAGACAGGGCAGCCCCAATCAGCCCCAGCATTTT
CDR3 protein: CSARTRQGSPNQPQHF

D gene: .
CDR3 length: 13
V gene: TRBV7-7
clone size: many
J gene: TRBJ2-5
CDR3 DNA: TGTGCTAGCAGACCGGACAGTGGAGAGACCCAGTACTTC
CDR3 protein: CASRPDSGETQYF

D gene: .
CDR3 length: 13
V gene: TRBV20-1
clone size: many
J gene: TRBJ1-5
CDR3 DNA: TGCAGTGTTAGACGAGAGAGCAATCAGCCCCAGCATTTT
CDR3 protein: CSVRRESNQPQHF

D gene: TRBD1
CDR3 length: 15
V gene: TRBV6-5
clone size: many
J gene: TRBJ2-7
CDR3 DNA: TGTGCCAGCAGTTACTCGATGGGACAGGGCTACGAGCAGTACTTC
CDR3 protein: CASSYSMGQGYEQYF

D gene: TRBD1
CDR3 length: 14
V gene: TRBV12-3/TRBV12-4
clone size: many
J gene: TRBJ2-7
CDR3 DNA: TGTGCCAGCAGTCCCTCGGACAGGTCCTACGAGCAGTACTTC
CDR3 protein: CASSPSDRSYEQYF

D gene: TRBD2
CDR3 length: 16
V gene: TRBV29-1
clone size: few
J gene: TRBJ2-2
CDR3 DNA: TGCAGCGTTGAAGTGGTAGCGGGATTCGGCACCGGGGAGCTGTTTTTT
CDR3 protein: CSVEVVAGFGTGELFF

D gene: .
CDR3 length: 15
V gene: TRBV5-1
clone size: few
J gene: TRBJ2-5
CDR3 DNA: TGCGCCAGCAGCTTGGGTGGGGTCCTAAGGGAGACCCAGTACTTC
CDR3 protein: CASSLGGVLRETQYF

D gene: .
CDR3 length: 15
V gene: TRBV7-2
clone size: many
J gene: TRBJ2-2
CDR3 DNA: TGTGCCAGCAGCCCCATGGGCTTTAGGAACCGGGAGCTGTTTTTT
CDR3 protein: CASSPMGFRNRELFF

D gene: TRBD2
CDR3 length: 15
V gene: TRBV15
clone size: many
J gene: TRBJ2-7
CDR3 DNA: TGTGCCACCAGCAGAACTAGCGGGCCCTCCTACGAGCAGTACTTC
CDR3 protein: CATSRTSGPSYEQYF

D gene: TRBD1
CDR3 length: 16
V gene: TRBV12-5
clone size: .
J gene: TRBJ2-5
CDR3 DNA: TGTGCTAGTGGTTTGGGAAACCCGGGACAGGGAAAGACCCAGTACTTC
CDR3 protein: CASGLGNPGQGKTQYF

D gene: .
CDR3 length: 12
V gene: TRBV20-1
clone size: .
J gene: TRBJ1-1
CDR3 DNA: TGCAGTGCTAGAGATGGCGGCACTGAAGCTTTCTTT
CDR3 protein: CSARDGGTEAFF

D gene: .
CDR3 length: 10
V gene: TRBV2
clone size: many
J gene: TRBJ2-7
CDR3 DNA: TGTGCCAGCAGACAGGACGAGCAGTACTTC
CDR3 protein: CASRQDEQYF

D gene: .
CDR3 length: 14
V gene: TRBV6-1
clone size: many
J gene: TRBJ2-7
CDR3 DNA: TGTGCCAGCAGTGAAGATCTAGCCACCTACGAGCAGTACTTC
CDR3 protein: CASSEDLATYEQYF

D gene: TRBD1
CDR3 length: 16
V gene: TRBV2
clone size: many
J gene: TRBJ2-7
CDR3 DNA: TGTGCCAGCAGTGATCCGGCGGCAGGGGGCTCTTACGAGCAGTACTTC
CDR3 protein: CASSDPAAGGSYEQYF

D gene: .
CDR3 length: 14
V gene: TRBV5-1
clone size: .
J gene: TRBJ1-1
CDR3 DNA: TGCGCCAGCAGTATCTCAGCCTCCTCCACTGAAGCTTTCTTT
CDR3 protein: CASSISASSTEAFF

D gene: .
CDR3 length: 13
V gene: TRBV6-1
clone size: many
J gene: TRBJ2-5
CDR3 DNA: TGTGCCAGCAGTGAGAGAGGGGGAGAGACCCAGTACTTC
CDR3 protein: CASSERGGETQYF

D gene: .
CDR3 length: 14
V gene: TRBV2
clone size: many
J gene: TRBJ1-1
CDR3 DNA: TGTGCCAGCAGTGTAGGGGGGCGGGACACTGAAGCTTTCTTT
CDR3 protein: CASSVGGRDTEAFF

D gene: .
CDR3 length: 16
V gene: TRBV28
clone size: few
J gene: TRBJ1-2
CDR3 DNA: TGTGCCAGCAGCCGTAGTTTTCTGGGGGGGAGGTATGGCTACACCTTC
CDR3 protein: CASSRSFLGGRYGYTF

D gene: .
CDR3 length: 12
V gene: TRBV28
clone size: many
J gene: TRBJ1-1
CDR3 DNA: TGTGCCAGCAGTTTCGTGGACACTGAAGCTTTCTTT
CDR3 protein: CASSFVDTEAFF

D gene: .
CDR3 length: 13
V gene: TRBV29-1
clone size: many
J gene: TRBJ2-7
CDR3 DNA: TGCAGCGTTATGGGAACAGGTGGCCACGAGCAGTACTTC
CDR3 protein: CSVMGTGGHEQYF

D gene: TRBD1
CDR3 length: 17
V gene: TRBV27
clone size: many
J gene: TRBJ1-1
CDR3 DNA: TGTGCCAGCAGTTCACCAGCCAGGACAGGGGCAAACACTGAAGCTTTCTTT
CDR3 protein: CASSSPARTGANTEAFF

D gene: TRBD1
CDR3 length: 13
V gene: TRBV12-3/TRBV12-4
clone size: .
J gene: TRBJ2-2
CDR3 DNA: TGTGCCGGAACAGGGGCGAGCACCGGGGAGCTGTTTTTT
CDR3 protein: CAGTGASTGELFF

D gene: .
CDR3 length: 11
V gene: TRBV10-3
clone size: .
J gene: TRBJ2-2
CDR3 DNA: TGTGCCACTCAGAGGACCGGGGAGCTGTTTTTT
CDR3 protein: CATQRTGELFF

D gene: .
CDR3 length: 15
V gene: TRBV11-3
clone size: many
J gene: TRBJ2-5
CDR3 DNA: TGTGCCAGCAGATATAGAGGACTTGGAGCCGAGACCCAGTACTTC
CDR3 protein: CASRYRGLGAETQYF

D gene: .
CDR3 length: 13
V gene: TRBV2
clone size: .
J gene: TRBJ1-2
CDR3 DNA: TGTGCCAGCAGTGACAGGGATAGTAATGGCTACACCTTC
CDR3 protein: CASSDRDSNGYTF

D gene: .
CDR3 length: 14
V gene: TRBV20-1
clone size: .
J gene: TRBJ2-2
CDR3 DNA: TGCAGTGCCCAGAGGTTTAGCGGCCCCGGGGAGCTGTTTTTT
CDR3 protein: CSAQRFSGPGELFF

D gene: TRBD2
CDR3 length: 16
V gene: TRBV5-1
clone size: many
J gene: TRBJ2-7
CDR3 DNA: TGCGCCAGCAGCTTGGATCCGGGAGGGAGCTCCTACGAGCAGTACTTC
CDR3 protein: CASSLDPGGSSYEQYF

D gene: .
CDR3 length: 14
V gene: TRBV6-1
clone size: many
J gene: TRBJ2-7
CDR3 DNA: TGTGCCAGCAGAGACAGGATAGAAGGGTACGAGCAGTACTTC
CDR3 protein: CASRDRIEGYEQYF

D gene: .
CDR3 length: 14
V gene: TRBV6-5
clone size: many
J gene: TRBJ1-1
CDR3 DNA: TGTGCCAGCACCACCGGGACTCCGAACACTGAAGCTTTCTTT
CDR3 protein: CASTTGTPNTEAFF

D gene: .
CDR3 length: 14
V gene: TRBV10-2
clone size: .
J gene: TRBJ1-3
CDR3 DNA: TGCGCCAGCAGTGTAGGCAGACAAGGAAACACCATATATTTT
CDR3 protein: CASSVGRQGNTIYF

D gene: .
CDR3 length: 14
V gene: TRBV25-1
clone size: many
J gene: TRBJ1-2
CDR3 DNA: TGTGCCAGCAGTGATAGTCCAGGGACGGATGGCTACACCTTC
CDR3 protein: CASSDSPGTDGYTF

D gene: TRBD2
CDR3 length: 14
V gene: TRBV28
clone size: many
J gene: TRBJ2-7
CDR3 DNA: TGTGCCAGCAGTCCAGGGACTAGAACCTACGAGCAGTACTTC
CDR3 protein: CASSPGTRTYEQYF

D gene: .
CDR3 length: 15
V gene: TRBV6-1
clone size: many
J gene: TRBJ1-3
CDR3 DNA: TGTGCCAGCAGTGAAAAGATCTGGGATCGAAACACCATATATTTT
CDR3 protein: CASSEKIWDRNTIYF

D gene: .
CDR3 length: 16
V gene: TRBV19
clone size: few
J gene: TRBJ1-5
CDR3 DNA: TGTGCCAGTAGTATCCTGGACCCTGGGGATCTGCAGCCCCAGCATTTT
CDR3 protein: CASSILDPGDLQPQHF

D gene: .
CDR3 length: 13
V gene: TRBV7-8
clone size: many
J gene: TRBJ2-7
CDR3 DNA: TGTGCCAGCAGACGTGGGGGCGCCTACGAGCAGTACTTC
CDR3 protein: CASRRGGAYEQYF

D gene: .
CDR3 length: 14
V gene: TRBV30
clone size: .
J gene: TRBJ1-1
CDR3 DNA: TGTGCCTGGACCCCTCGGTGGGGGAACACTGAAGCTTTCTTT
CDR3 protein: CAWTPRWGNTEAFF

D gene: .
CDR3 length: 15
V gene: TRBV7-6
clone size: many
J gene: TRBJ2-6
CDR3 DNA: TGTGCCAGCAGCCCAACGACCACTGGGGCCAACGTCCTGACTTTC
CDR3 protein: CASSPTTTGANVLTF

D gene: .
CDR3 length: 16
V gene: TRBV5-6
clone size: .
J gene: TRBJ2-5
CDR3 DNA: TGTGCCAGCAGCTTGGGAACAATTCTAGCGAGCGAGACCCAGTACTTC
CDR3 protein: CASSLGTILASETQYF